This T cell receptor beta chain originates from a study of early T cells in non-severe SARS-CoV-2 infection. The overall study: RNA in bulk from unsorted whole blood was sequenced, and chains were unpaired. Whole-study results and caveats: Reliance on VDJdb matching favored anti-spike CD8 responses; private and CD4 specificities were missed.

This clonotype was picked up many times. What it binds is not known. The protocol attached unique molecular identifiers to individual cDNA molecules. TCRdb redid the calling of the 5' RACE reads with MiXCR, one entry per CDR3 protein. Among approximately 28,000 distinct CDR3 sequences listed, under 5% were seen once. The CDR3 spans 15 residues. After removal of 6 bases from V and 6 bases from J, the junction contained 9 bases not matched to a gene. Germline CDR1 reads SQVTM; CDR2 reads ANQGSEA. Sequenced material: whole blood. This TCR was recovered from an adult who was a healthcare worker with PCR-confirmed SARS-CoV-2 infection or an uninfected control (not recorded which). This chain uses TRBV29-1 with TRBJ2-2; 11 nucleotides agree with TRBD2. Written as DNA, the CDR3 is TGCAGCGTATCCACTAGCGGGAGTGCGTCCGGGGAGCTGTTTTTT. As protein: CSVSTSGSASGELFF.